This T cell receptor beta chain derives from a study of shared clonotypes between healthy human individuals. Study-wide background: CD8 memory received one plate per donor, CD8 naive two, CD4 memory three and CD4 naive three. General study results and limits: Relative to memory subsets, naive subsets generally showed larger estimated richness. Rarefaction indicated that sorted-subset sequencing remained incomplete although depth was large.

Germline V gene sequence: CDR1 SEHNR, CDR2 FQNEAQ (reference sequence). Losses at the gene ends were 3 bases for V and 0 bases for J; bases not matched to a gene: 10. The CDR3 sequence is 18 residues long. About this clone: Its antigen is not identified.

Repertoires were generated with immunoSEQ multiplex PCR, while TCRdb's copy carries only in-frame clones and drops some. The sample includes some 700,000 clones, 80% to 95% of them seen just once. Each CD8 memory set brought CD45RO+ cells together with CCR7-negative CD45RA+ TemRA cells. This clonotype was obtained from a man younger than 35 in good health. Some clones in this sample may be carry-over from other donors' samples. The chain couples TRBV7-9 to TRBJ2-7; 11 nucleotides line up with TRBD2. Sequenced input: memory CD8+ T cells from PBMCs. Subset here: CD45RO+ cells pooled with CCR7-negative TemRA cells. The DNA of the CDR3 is TGTGCCAGCAGCTTCCCCGGGACTAGCGGAGGTGTCTCCTACGAGCAGTACTTC. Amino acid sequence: CASSFPGTSGGVSYEQYF.